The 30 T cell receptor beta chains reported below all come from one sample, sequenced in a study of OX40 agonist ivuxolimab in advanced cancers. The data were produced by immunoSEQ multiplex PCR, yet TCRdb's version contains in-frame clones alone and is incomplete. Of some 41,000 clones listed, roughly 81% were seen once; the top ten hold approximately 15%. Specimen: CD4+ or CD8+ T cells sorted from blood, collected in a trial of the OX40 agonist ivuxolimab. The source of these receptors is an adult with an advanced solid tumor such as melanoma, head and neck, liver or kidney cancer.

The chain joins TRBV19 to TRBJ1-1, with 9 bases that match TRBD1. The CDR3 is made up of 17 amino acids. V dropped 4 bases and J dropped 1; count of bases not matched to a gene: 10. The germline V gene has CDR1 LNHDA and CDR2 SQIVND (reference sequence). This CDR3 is CASSTLTGGEENTEAFF. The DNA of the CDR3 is TGTGCCAGTAGTACCTTGACAGGGGGTGAAGAGAACACTGAAGCTTTCTTT.

CDR3 sequence reads: CASRPYPEGQAYEQYF. The CDR3 DNA follows: TGTGCCAGCAGACCTTACCCAGAGGGACAGGCCTACGAGCAGTACTTC. The rearrangement links TRBV14 to TRBJ2-5, with 8 bases aligning to TRBD1. The J call may be wrong; the DNA end is better matched by TRBJ2-7. Per the germline V gene, CDR1 is SGHDN and CDR2 is FVKESK. The CDR3 is made up of 16 amino acids.

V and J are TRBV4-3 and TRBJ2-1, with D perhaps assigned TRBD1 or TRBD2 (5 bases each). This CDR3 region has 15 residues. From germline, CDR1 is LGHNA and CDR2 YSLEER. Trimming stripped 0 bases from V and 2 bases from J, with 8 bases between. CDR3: CASSQEEGTYNEQFF. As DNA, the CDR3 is TGCGCCAGCAGCCAAGAAGAGGGGACCTACAATGAGCAGTTCTTC.

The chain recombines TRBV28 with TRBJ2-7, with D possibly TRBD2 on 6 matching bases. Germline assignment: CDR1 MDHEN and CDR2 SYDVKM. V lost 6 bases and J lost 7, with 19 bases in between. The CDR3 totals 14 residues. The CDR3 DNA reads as TGTGCCAGCAGCAAAAACCGGGGGAACGGGGAGCAGTACTTC. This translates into CASSKNRGNGEQYF.

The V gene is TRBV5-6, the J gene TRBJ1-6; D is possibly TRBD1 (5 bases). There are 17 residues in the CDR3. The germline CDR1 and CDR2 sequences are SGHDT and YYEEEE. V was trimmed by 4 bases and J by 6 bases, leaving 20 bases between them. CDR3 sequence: CASSPGPGARTNSPLHF. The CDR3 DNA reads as TGTGCCAGCAGCCCGGGACCCGGGGCAAGAACTAATTCACCCCTCCACTTT.

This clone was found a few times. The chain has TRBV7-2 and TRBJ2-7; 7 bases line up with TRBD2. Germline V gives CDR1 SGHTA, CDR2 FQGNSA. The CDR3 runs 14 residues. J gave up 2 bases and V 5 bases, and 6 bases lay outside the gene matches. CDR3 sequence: CASSESSGTYEQYF. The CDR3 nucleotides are TGTGCCAGCAGCGAATCTAGCGGTACCTACGAGCAGTACTTC.

The CDR3 DNA is TGTGCCAGCAGCCCAAGGGCGATGAACACTGAAGCTTTCTTT. It specifies CASSPRAMNTEAFF. The chain combines TRBV9 with TRBJ1-1; no reliable D call. This CDR3 comprises 14 residues. Trimming cost V 4 bases and J 0 bases, with 10 bases left between them. Looked up from germline, CDR1 is SGDLS and CDR2 is YYNGEE. Supplemented by reference TRBV9 and TRBJ1-1, the full variable domain reads DSGVTQTPKHLITATGQRVTLRCSPRSGDLSVYWYQQSLDQGLQFLIQYYNGEERAKGNILERFSAQQFPDLHSELNLSSLELGDSALYFCASSPRAMNTEAFFGQGTRLTVV.

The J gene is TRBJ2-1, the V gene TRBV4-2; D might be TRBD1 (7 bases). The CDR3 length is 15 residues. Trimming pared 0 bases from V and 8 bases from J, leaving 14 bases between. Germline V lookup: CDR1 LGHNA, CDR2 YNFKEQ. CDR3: CASSQDGGGGDEQFF. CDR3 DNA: TGTGCCAGCAGCCAAGATGGTGGAGGGGGCGATGAGCAGTTCTTC.

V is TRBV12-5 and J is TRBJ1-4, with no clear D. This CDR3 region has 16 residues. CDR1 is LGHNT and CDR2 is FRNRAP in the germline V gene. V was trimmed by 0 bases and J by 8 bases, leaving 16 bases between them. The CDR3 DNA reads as TGTGCTAGTGGTTTGGTAATTCGGGCGGTTGAAGAAAAACTGTTTTTT. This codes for CASGLVIRAVEEKLFF.

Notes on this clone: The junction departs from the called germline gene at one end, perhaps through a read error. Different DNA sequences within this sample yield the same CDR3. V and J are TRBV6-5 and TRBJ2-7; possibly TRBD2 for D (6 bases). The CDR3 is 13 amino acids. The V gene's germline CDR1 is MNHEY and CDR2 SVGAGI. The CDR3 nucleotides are TGTGCCAGCAGGCCGGGACTCACCTACGAGCAATACTTC. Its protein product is CASRPGLTYEQYF.

CDR3 amino acids: CASSPGTGYTF. The CDR3 DNA sequence: TGTGCCAGCAGTCCAGGGACGGGCTACACCTTC. This chain uses TRBV6-6 with TRBJ1-2; D may be TRBD1 (5 bases). Germline CDR1 reads MNHNY; CDR2 reads SVGAGI (reference sequence). The CDR3 sequence is 11 residues long. The ends were cut back, 5 bases at V and 8 bases at J, with 9 bases in the middle.

Here the CDR3 DNA reads TGCGCCAGCAGCTTGACCGGGGCCCCGAACACCGGGGAGCTGTTTTTT. This sequence encodes CASSLTGAPNTGELFF. The chain is built from TRBV5-1 and TRBJ2-2; D is possibly TRBD1 or TRBD2 (5 bases each). Germline-derived CDR1 and CDR2 are SGHRS and YFSETQ. The CDR3 is 16 residues long. Deletions cut 1 base from V and 0 bases from J, with 10 bases between. Filled out from reference TRBV5-1 and TRBJ2-2, the complete variable domain reads KAGVTQTPRYLIKTRGQQVTLSCSPISGHRSVSWYQQTPGQGLQFLFEYFSETQRNKGNFPGRFSGRQFSNSRSEMNVSTLELGDSALYLCASSLTGAPNTGELFFGEGSRLTVL.

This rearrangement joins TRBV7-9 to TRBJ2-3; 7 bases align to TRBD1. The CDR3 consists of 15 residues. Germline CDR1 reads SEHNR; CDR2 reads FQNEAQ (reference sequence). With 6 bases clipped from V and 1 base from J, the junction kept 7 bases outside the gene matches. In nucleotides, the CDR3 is TGTGCCAGCAGATCGGTTAGGGGGCGCACAGATACGCAGTATTTT. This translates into CASRSVRGRTDTQYF.

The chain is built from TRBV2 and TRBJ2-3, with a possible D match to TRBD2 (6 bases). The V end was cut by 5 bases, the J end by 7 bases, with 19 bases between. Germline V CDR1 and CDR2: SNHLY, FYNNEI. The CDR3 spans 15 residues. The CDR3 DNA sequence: TGTGCCAGCAGTTCGACTAGTTCAGAGCTGTATACGCAGTATTTT. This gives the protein CASSSTSSELYTQYF.

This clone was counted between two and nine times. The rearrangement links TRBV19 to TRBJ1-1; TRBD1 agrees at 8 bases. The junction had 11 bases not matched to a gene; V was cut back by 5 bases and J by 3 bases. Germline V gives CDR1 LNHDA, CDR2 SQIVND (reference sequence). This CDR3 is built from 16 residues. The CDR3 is CASSVTRTGWDTEAFF. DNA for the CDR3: TGTGCCAGTAGTGTTACGAGGACAGGGTGGGACACTGAAGCTTTCTTT.

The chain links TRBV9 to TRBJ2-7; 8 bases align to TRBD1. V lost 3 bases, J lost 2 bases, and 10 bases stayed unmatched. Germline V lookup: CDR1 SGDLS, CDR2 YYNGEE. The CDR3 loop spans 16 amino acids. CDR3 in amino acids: CASSALPGQGTYEQYF. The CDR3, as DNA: TGTGCCAGCAGCGCCCTTCCCGGACAGGGTACCTACGAGCAGTACTTC.

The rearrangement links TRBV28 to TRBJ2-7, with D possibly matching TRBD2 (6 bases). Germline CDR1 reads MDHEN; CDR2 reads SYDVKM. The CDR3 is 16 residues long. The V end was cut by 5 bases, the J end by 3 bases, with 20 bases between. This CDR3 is CASSPPGLLLVYEQYF. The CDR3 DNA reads TGTGCCAGCAGTCCGCCGGGACTCCTTTTAGTCTACGAGCAGTACTTC. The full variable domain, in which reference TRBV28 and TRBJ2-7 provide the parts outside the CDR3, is DVKVTQSSRYLVKRTGEKVFLECVQDMDHENMFWYRQDPGLGLRLIYFSYDVKMKEKGDIPEGYSVSREKKERFSLILESASTNQTSMYLCASSPPGLLLVYEQYFGPGTRLTVT.

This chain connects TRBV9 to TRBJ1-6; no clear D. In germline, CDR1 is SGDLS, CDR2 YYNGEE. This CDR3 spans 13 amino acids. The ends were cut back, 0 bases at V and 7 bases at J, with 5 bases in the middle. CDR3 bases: TGTGCCAGCAGCGTAGTTGGGAATTCACCCCTCCACTTT. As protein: CASSVVGNSPLHF.

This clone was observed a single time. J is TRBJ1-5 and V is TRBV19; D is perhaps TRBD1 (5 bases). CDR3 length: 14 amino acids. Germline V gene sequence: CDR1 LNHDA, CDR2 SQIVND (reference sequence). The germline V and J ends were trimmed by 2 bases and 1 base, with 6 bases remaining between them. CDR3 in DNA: TGTGCCAGTAGTATATGGGACAGCAATCAGCCCCAGCATTTT. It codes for CASSIWDSNQPQHF.

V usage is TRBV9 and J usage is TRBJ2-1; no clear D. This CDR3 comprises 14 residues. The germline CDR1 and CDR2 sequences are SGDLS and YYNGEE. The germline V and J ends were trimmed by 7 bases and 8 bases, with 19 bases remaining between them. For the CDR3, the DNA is TGTGCCAGCCAGACCTGGGCCCCTCCCGATGAGCAGTTCTTC. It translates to CASQTWAPPDEQFF.

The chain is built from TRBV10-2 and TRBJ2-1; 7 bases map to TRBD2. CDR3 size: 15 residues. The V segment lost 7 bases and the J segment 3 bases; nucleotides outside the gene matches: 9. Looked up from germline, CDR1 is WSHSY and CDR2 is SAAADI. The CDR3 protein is CASNGAGDYYNEQFF. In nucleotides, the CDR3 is TGCGCCAGCAACGGGGCGGGAGACTACTACAATGAGCAGTTCTTC.

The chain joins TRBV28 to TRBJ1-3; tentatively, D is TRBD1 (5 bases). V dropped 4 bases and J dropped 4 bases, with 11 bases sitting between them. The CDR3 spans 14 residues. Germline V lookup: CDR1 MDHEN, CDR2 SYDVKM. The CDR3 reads CASSSGVGGNTIYF. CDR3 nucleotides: TGTGCCAGCAGTTCGGGGGTGGGAGGAAACACCATATATTTT.

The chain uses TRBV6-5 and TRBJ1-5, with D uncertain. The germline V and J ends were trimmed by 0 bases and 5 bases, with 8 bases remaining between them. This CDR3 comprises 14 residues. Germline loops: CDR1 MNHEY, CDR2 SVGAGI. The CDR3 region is CASSYSGPYQPQHF. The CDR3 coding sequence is TGTGCCAGCAGTTACTCGGGCCCCTATCAGCCCCAGCATTTT.

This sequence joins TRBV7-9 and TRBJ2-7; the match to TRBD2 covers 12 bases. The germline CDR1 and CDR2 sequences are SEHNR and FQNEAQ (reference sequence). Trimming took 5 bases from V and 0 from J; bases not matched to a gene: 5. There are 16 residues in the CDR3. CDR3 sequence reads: CASSPGTSGFSYEQYF. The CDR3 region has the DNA TGTGCCAGCAGCCCAGGGACTAGCGGGTTCTCCTACGAGCAGTACTTC. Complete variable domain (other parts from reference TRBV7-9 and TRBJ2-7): DTGVSQNPRHKITKRGQNVTFRCDPISEHNRLYWYRQTLGQGPEFLTYFQNEAQLEKSRLLSDRFSAERPKGSFSTLEIQRTEQGDSAMYLCASSPGTSGFSYEQYFGPGTRLTVT.

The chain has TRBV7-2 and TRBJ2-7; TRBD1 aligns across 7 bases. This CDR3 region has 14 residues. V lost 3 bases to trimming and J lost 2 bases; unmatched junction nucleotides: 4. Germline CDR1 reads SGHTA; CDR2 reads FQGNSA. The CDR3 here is CASSFWTGAYEQYF. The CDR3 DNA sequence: TGTGCCAGCAGCTTTTGGACAGGAGCCTACGAGCAGTACTTC.

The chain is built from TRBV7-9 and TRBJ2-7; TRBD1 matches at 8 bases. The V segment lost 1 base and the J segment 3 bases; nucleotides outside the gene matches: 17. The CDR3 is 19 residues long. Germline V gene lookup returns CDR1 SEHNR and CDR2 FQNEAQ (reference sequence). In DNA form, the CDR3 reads TGTGCCAGCAGCTTAGGACCCGGGGGTGACAGGGGAAGTAACTACGAGCAGTACTTC. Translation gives CASSLGPGGDRGSNYEQYF.

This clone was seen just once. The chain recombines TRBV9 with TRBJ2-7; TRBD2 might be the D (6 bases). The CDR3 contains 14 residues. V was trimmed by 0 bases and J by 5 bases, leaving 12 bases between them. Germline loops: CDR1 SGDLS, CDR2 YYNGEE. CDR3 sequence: CASSVVGGSDEQYF. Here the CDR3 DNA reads TGTGCCAGCAGCGTAGTTGGGGGGTCTGACGAGCAGTACTTC.

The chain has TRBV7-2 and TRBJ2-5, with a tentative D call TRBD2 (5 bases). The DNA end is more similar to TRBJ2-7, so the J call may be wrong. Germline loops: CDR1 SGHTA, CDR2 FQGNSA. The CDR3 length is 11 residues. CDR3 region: CASSRGGEQYF. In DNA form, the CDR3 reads TGTGCCAGCAGCCGAGGAGGCGAGCAGTACTTC.

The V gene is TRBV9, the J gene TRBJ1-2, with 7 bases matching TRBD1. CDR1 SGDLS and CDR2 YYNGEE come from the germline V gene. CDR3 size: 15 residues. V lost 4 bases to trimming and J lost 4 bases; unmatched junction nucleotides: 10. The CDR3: CASSPGQMTFYGYTF. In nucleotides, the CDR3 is TGTGCCAGCAGCCCGGGACAGATGACCTTCTATGGCTACACCTTC.

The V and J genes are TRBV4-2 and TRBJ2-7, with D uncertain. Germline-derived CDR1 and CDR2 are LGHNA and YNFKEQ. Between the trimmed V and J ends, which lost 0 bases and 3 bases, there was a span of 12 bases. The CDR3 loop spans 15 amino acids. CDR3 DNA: TGTGCCAGCAGCCAAGATCAGGCACCCGGCTACGAGCAGTACTTC. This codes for CASSQDQAPGYEQYF.